Sequencing of this T cell receptor beta chain was carried out in a study of cytomegalovirus exposure and HLA in healthy donors. Of note for this clone: Its cognate antigen is unknown.

PCR amplification relied on 60 Vbeta primers (plus 13 Jbeta primers). Only in-frame clones appear in the TCRdb table, and some are missing; sequencing was by immunoSEQ multiplex PCR. This sample has roughly 180,000 clones, with less than 90% found just once. Study-wide results and limits: Clonal expansion, a later analysis showed, was greater in HLA-associated TCR beta chains than in equally common others.

Germline V gene sequence: CDR1 SGHNT, CDR2 YYREEE (reference sequence). V lost 3 bases and J lost 3; bases outside the gene matches: 17. This CDR3 comprises 18 residues. The receptor comes from a boy aged 5-17 years in good health and CMV-seronegative. The chain carries TRBV5-4 and TRBJ2-7; 8 nucleotides align to TRBD1. The sample taken for sequencing was PBMCs. The CDR3 loop reads CASSSTGEKNFWLYEQYF. The CDR3 coding sequence is TGTGCCAGCAGCTCGACAGGGGAGAAAAACTTTTGGCTCTACGAGCAGTACTTC.